A single sample is the source of the 4 T cell receptor beta chains below, sequenced in a study of T cells in Graves' hyperthyroidism and ophthalmopathy. The CDR3 regions of TCR beta were amplified from RNA transcripts. HTBI primers drove first-round RT-PCR of the TCR CDR3. Each CDR3 protein is one row after TCRdb ran MiXCR on the multiplex PCR reads. This table holds fewer than 200,000 distinct CDR3 sequences, around 15% found once. What was sequenced was blood. The receptor source for this set is a woman aged 45-59 years with Graves' hyperthyroidism.

In DNA, the CDR3 is TGTGCCAGCAGCCCTGATGGCCAGGGGGTATCTGGCTACACCTTC. Protein sequence: CASSPDGQGVSGYTF. The chain uses TRBV3-1 and TRBJ1-2; 7 bases are shared with TRBD1. The V and J ends lost 4 bases and 7 bases, in that order; junction bases with no gene match: 12. Germline V gene lookup returns CDR1 LGHDT and CDR2 YNNKEL (reference sequence). This CDR3 has 15 residues.

This clonotype was observed at least ten times. This chain connects TRBV7-9 to TRBJ2-7; D might be TRBD1 (5 bases). The length of the CDR3 is 13 residues. The germline gives CDR1 SEHNR, CDR2 FQNEAQ (reference sequence). V was trimmed by 5 bases and J by 6 bases, leaving 14 bases between them. The CDR3 loop is CASSPPMGLEQYF. In nucleotides, the CDR3 is TGTGCCAGCAGCCCCCCGATGGGGCTCGAGCAGTACTTC.

Only one count was recorded for this clonotype. The chain is built from TRBV4-1 and TRBJ1-2, with a weak D call TRBD1 (5 bases). V was cut by 0 bases and J by 4 bases, with 9 bases left in between. The CDR3 has 14 residues. Germline V CDR1 and CDR2: MGHRA, YSYEKL. CDR3 nucleotides: TGCGCCAGCAGCCAAGAAGGGACCCTCTATGGCTACACCTTC. Its protein product is CASSQEGTLYGYTF.

There are many counts of this clonotype. This rearrangement joins TRBV2 to TRBJ2-7, with D perhaps matching TRBD1 (5 bases). CDR3 length: 16 residues. Looked up from germline, CDR1 is SNHLY and CDR2 is FYNNEI. Deletions cut 1 base from V and 1 base from J, with 14 bases between. The CDR3 DNA is TGTGCCAGCAGTGAAGGTTGGGGCGTTCTGTCCTACGAGCAGTACTTC. It encodes CASSEGWGVLSYEQYF. The complete variable domain, with remaining parts taken from reference TRBV2 and TRBJ2-7, reads EPEVTQTPSHQVTQMGQEVILRCVPISNHLYFYWYRQILGQKVEFLVSFYNNEISEKSEIFDDQFSVERPDGSNFTLKIRSTKLEDSAMYFCASSEGWGVLSYEQYFGPGTRLTVT.